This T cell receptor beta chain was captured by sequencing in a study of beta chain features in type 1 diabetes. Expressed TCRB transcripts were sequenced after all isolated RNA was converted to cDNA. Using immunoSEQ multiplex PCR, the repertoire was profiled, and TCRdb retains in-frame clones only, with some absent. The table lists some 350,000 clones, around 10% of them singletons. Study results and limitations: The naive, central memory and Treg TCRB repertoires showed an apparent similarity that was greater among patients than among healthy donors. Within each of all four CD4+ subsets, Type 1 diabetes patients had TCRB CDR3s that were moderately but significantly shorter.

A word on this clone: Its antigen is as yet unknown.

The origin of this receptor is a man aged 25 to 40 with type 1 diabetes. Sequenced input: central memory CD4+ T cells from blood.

CDR3 coding DNA: TGTGCCAGCAGCTTAAATACAGGAACCGGGGAGCTGTTTTTT. This gives the protein CASSLNTGTGELFF. The genes are TRBV7-3 and TRBJ2-2; perhaps TRBD1 as D (5 bases). The CDR3 sequence is 14 residues long. Germline V gives CDR1 SGHTA, CDR2 FQGTGA. With 1 base removed from V and 5 bases from J, the gap between germline ends came to 8 bases.